One sample yielded the 32 T cell receptor beta chains listed below, sequenced in a study of blood T cell dynamics during melanoma immunotherapy. The time point here: week 3, after first cycle of checkpoint inhibitor. Profiling relied on immunoSEQ multiplex PCR, and the TCRdb table lists in-frame clones only, not all of them. The table records about 16,000 clones, about 94% of them present only once. The specimen comprised effector memory CD8+ T cells from blood, sampled from a patient treated with checkpoint blockade. The source of these receptors is a human donor with melanoma.

V is TRBV19 and J is TRBJ2-5; D might be TRBD1 or TRBD2, each matching 5 bases. Germline V gene lookup returns CDR1 LNHDA and CDR2 SQIVND (reference sequence). CDR3 size: 15 residues. V lost 6 bases and J lost 4, with 18 bases in between. CDR3 nucleotide sequence: TGTGCCAGTAGCCCCAGCCGACCTGGGGGAGAGACCCAGTACTTC. Its protein product is CASSPSRPGGETQYF. Combining the CDR3 with reference TRBV19 and TRBJ2-5 gives the whole variable domain DGGITQSPKYLFRKEGQNVTLSCEQNLNHDAMYWYRQDPGQGLRLIYYSQIVNDFQKGDIAEGYSVSREKKESFPLTVTSAQKNPTAFYLCASSPSRPGGETQYFGPGTRLLVL.

This chain joins TRBV28 and TRBJ2-6; either TRBD1 or TRBD2 may supply D (5 bases each). Trimming stripped 7 bases from V and 4 bases from J, with 23 bases between. The CDR3 length is 18 residues. Germline lookup yields CDR1 MDHEN and CDR2 SYDVKM. This CDR3 is CASMSIRSGTVGANVLTF. CDR3 nucleotides: TGTGCCAGCATGTCGATTCGTTCAGGGACGGTAGGGGCCAACGTCCTGACTTTC.

This chain uses TRBV7-9 with TRBJ2-7; 13 positions match TRBD2. The trim removed 8 bases at V and 2 bases at J, leaving 3 bases unmatched. Germline CDR1 SEHNR, CDR2 FQNEAQ (reference sequence). The CDR3 length is 14 residues. The CDR3: CASSGTSGAYEQYF. In DNA form, the CDR3 reads TGTGCCAGCTCCGGGACTAGCGGGGCCTACGAGCAGTACTTC.

The chain joins TRBV25-1 to TRBJ1-2, with a possible D match to TRBD1 (6 bases). Germline lookup yields CDR1 MGHDK and CDR2 SYGVNS. The V end lost 8 bases, the J end lost 3 bases, and 10 bases lay between the germline ends. The CDR3 length is 12 residues. In DNA, the CDR3 is TGTGCCAGCTGGGGGGGCGACTATGGCTACACCTTC. Translation: CASWGGDYGYTF.

The CDR3, as DNA: TGCAGCGTTGAAGAACCCCAGAGCGGATGGAGCACAGATACGCAGTATTTT. The encoded protein is CSVEEPQSGWSTDTQYF. The chain couples TRBV29-1 to TRBJ2-3; weak D call: TRBD2 (5 bases). Germline V CDR1 and CDR2: SQVTM, ANQGSEA. V was shortened by 0 bases and J by 0 bases, with 16 bases between the two germline ends. The CDR3 runs 17 residues.

The rearrangement links TRBV11-2 to TRBJ2-7, with D possibly TRBD1 on 5 matching bases. Looked up from germline, CDR1 is SGHAT and CDR2 is FQNNGV. Trimming shortened V by 1 base and J by 2 bases, and 15 bases separated the two germline ends. This CDR3 spans 16 amino acids. This chain's CDR3 is CASSLVRQGLTYEQYF. The CDR3, as DNA: TGTGCCAGCAGCTTAGTCCGGCAGGGTCTTACCTACGAGCAGTACTTC.

The chain uses TRBV19 and TRBJ2-1; possibly TRBD1 for D (6 bases). Between the trimmed V and J ends, which lost 2 bases and 9 bases, there was a span of 11 bases. The CDR3 is made up of 13 amino acids. Looked up from germline, CDR1 is LNHDA and CDR2 is SQIVND (reference sequence). The CDR3 region is CASSIRGGGEQFF. CDR3 bases: TGTGCCAGTAGTATACGTGGGGGCGGTGAGCAGTTCTTC.

This clone was seen a single time. The chain couples TRBV5-1 to TRBJ2-5; TRBD1 matches at 11 bases. The J call may be faulty, since TRBJ2-7 better matches the DNA end. Germline CDR1 is SGHRS and CDR2 is YFSETQ. The CDR3 extends over 16 amino acids. In nucleotides, the CDR3 is TGCGCCAGCAGCCAAAGGACAGGGGGCCCATATTACGAGCAGTACTTC. Translation: CASSQRTGGPYYEQYF.

The J gene is TRBJ2-7, the V gene TRBV27; unclear D gene. The CDR3 runs 13 residues. The germline V gene encodes CDR1 MNHEY and CDR2 SMNVEV (reference sequence). V lost 3 bases, J lost 5 bases, and 11 bases lay in between. The CDR3 loop reads CASSFSRADEQYF. The CDR3 DNA follows: TGTGCCAGCAGTTTTTCCCGGGCGGACGAGCAGTACTTC.

The chain combines TRBV14 with TRBJ2-1, with D perhaps given as TRBD1 or TRBD2 (5 bases each). Germline CDR1 and CDR2: SGHDN and FVKESK. This CDR3 has 15 amino acids. The ends were cut back, 1 base at V and 3 bases at J, with 10 bases in the middle. CDR3 in DNA: TGTGCCAGCAGCCAAGCGGGGACCCGCTACAATGAGCAGTTCTTC. This sequence encodes CASSQAGTRYNEQFF.

The chain is built from TRBV14 and TRBJ2-5, with 14 bases identical to TRBD2. Germline CDR1 reads SGHDN; CDR2 reads FVKESK. This CDR3 has 20 residues. V lost 4 bases, J lost 6 bases, and 19 bases stayed unmatched. The CDR3 region has the DNA TGTGCCAGCAGCCCGAAGGATAAGCCGGGACTAGCGGGAGTAGGAAAGACCCAGTACTTC. It translates to CASSPKDKPGLAGVGKTQYF.

The chain recombines TRBV27 with TRBJ1-2, with no clear D. The CDR3 totals 14 residues. The V gene's germline CDR1 is MNHEY and CDR2 SMNVEV (reference sequence). V was clipped by 3 bases and J by 0 bases, with 8 bases between them. The CDR3 DNA is TGTGCCAGCAGTTTCGGCGGTTCTAACTATGGCTACACCTTC. Protein sequence: CASSFGGSNYGYTF.

The rearrangement joins TRBV7-9 to TRBJ2-7, with 7 positions matching TRBD2. CDR1 SEHNR and CDR2 FQNEAQ come from the germline V gene (reference sequence). With 0 bases clipped from V and 1 base from J, the junction kept 6 bases outside the gene matches. This CDR3 has 16 residues. CDR3 nucleotide sequence: TGTGCCAGCAGCTTAGCCGACGGCGGGGGATCCTACGAGCAGTACTTC. Its protein is CASSLADGGGSYEQYF.

This clone was seen a single time. V usage is TRBV27 and J usage is TRBJ2-5, with D perhaps assigned TRBD1 or TRBD2 (6 bases each). V was shortened by 7 bases and J by 4 bases, with 16 bases between the two germline ends. Per the germline V gene, CDR1 is MNHEY and CDR2 is SMNVEV (reference sequence). CDR3 size: 14 residues. DNA for the CDR3: TGTGCCAGCACCCCGTCGGAGGGGGGAGAGACCCAGTACTTC. It translates to CASTPSEGGETQYF.

The V call is TRBV19, the J call TRBJ2-7, with 7 bases fitting TRBD1. V trimming: 3 bases; J trimming: 5 bases; junction bases outside the gene matches: 7. Germline CDR1 reads LNHDA; CDR2 reads SQIVND (reference sequence). There are 14 residues in the CDR3. The CDR3 protein is CASSIDWQGDEQYF. CDR3 coding DNA: TGTGCCAGTAGTATTGATTGGCAGGGGGACGAGCAGTACTTC.

In its sample, this clone was seen once. V is TRBV7-7 and J is TRBJ2-1; TRBD2 agrees at 14 bases. The CDR3 is 16 amino acids. V shed 4 bases, J shed 7 bases, and the junction held 6 bases outside the gene matches. Germline CDR1 is SSHAT and CDR2 is FNYEAQ (reference sequence). The DNA for the CDR3 is TGTGCCAGCAGCTCCCGACTAGCGGGAGGGTGGAATGAGCAGTTCTTC. Translation gives CASSSRLAGGWNEQFF. Supplemented by reference TRBV7-7 and TRBJ2-1, the full variable domain reads GAGVSQSPRYKVTKRGQDVTLRCDPISSHATLYWYQQALGQGPEFLTYFNYEAQPDKSGLPSDRFSAERPEGSISTLTIQRTEQRDSAMYRCASSSRLAGGWNEQFFGPGTRLTVL.

The rearrangement joins TRBV28 to TRBJ2-1, with 12 bases aligning to TRBD1. The CDR3 is made up of 15 amino acids. CDR1 and CDR2 (germline): MDHEN, SYDVKM. Trimming at V came to 10 bases and at J to 10 bases, leaving 14 bases not matched to a gene. Here the CDR3 reads CATSRGTGGAWEQFF. The CDR3 DNA sequence: TGTGCCACCTCCCGGGGGACAGGGGGCGCATGGGAGCAGTTCTTC.

This chain uses TRBV27 with TRBJ2-7; 10 bases match TRBD2. The germline gives CDR1 MNHEY, CDR2 SMNVEV (reference sequence). The CDR3 is 15 amino acids. V shed 2 bases, J shed 5 bases, and the junction held 6 bases outside the gene matches. The DNA of the CDR3 is TGTGCCAGCAGTTTACTAGCGGGGGCCCCCAACGAGCAGTACTTC. Encoded protein: CASSLLAGAPNEQYF.

This sequence joins TRBV10-3 and TRBJ1-4; tentatively, D is TRBD1 (5 bases). The CDR3 length is 16 residues. V lost 10 bases and J lost 8, with 26 bases in between. Per the germline V gene, CDR1 is ENHRY and CDR2 is SYGVKD. As DNA, the CDR3 is TGTGCCAGGATCAGCCGTTTAATCAGGGTAGGGGAAAAACTGTTTTTT. It is translated as CARISRLIRVGEKLFF.

V is TRBV6-1 and J is TRBJ2-7; unclear D gene. V was trimmed by 7 bases and J by 5 bases, leaving 9 bases between them. Germline CDR1 is MNHNS and CDR2 is SASEGT. The CDR3 is made up of 11 amino acids. In nucleotides, the CDR3 is TGTGCCAGCAAGTCTCCAAACGAGCAGTACTTC. Translating it yields CASKSPNEQYF.

The chain joins TRBV5-4 to TRBJ2-5, with no clear D. V shed 0 bases and J shed 4 bases, with 7 bases lying between them. CDR3 length equals 13 residues. The germline gives CDR1 SGHNT, CDR2 YYREEE (reference sequence). The CDR3 nucleotides are TGTGCCAGCAGCTTGGGTTTAGGAGAGACCCAGTACTTC. This gives the protein CASSLGLGETQYF.

The count of this clone is one. This chain uses TRBV10-3 with TRBJ2-5, with D uncertain. The CDR3 covers 11 residues. V was shortened by 3 bases and J by 5 bases, with 4 bases between the two germline ends. Germline V lookup: CDR1 ENHRY, CDR2 SYGVKD. The DNA for the CDR3 is TGTGCCATCAGTGATCTGGAGACCCAGTACTTC. Protein: CAISDLETQYF.

The V gene is TRBV27, the J gene TRBJ2-1, with 7 bases aligning to TRBD1. CDR3 length equals 17 residues. Germline CDR1 MNHEY, CDR2 SMNVEV (reference sequence). J lost 4 bases, V lost 4 bases, and 13 bases had no gene match. The CDR3, as DNA: TGTGCCAGCAGTTCACACGTGACGGGACAGATATACAATGAGCAGTTCTTC. Residues: CASSSHVTGQIYNEQFF.

This sequence joins TRBV19 and TRBJ2-3, with unresolved D. Between the trimmed V and J ends, which lost 3 bases and 1 base, there was a span of 11 bases. This CDR3 has 15 residues. The V gene's germline CDR1 is LNHDA and CDR2 SQIVND (reference sequence). In nucleotides, the CDR3 is TGTGCCAGTAGTATGCTACTCGGCGGCACAGATACGCAGTATTTT. Translating gives CASSMLLGGTDTQYF.

The rearrangement uses TRBV9 and TRBJ2-7; D gene uncertain. Looked up from germline, CDR1 is SGDLS and CDR2 is YYNGEE. The CDR3 loop spans 13 amino acids. V was shortened by 0 bases and J by 3 bases, with 7 bases between the two germline ends. The CDR3 protein is CASSVGQHYEQYF. DNA for the CDR3: TGTGCCAGCAGCGTAGGGCAGCACTACGAGCAGTACTTC.

The J gene is TRBJ2-7, the V gene TRBV28; D call uncertain. Germline loops: CDR1 MDHEN, CDR2 SYDVKM. CDR3 length: 16 residues. Between the trimmed V and J ends, which lost 2 bases and 0 bases, there was a span of 14 bases. This CDR3 is CASSLKGMQDSYEQYF. CDR3 nucleotides: TGTGCCAGCAGTTTAAAGGGCATGCAGGACTCCTACGAGCAGTACTTC.

The V and J genes are TRBV28 and TRBJ2-1; no reliable D call. Germline V gene data show CDR1 as MDHEN and CDR2 as SYDVKM. Trimming removed 6 bases at V and 8 bases at J, with 8 bases between. This CDR3 has 11 residues. CDR3 DNA sequence: TGTGCCAGCAGCGATTACGATGAGCAGTTCTTC. It translates to CASSDYDEQFF.

This clone was recorded once. CDR3 sequence reads: CASSLRVAYEQYF. The CDR3 bases are TGTGCCAGCAGCTTACGGGTGGCCTACGAGCAGTACTTC. The chain couples TRBV11-2 to TRBJ2-7, with unresolved D. Germline V gene data show CDR1 as SGHAT and CDR2 as FQNNGV. Trimming took off 2 bases at V and 2 bases at J, with 7 bases between the two ends. The CDR3 spans 13 residues. Full variable domain (outside the CDR3, taken from reference TRBV11-2 and TRBJ2-7): EAGVAQSPRYKIIEKRQSVAFWCNPISGHATLYWYQQILGQGPKLLIQFQNNGVVDDSQLPKDRFSAERLKGVDSTLKIQPAKLEDSAVYLCASSLRVAYEQYFGPGTRLTVT.

In its sample, this clone was seen once. The rearrangement links TRBV7-7 to TRBJ2-5; D could derive from TRBD1 or TRBD2 (6 bases each). Germline V lookup: CDR1 SSHAT, CDR2 FNYEAQ (reference sequence). This CDR3 spans 13 amino acids. Trimming stripped 5 bases from V and 4 bases from J, with 11 bases between. The CDR3 loop is CASSLSGAETQYF. The CDR3 DNA reads TGTGCCAGCAGCCTCTCGGGGGCAGAGACCCAGTACTTC.

This chain joins TRBV19 and TRBJ1-5; a possible D gene is TRBD1 (5 bases). The CDR3 has 16 residues. CDR1 and CDR2 (germline): LNHDA, SQIVND (reference sequence). Trimming left V 7 bases short and J 1 base short, with 17 bases between. As DNA, the CDR3 is TGTGCCAGTATAAACCAGGGAAGCGGGAGCAATCAGCCCCAGCATTTT. It encodes CASINQGSGSNQPQHF. Supplemented by reference TRBV19 and TRBJ1-5, the full variable domain reads DGGITQSPKYLFRKEGQNVTLSCEQNLNHDAMYWYRQDPGQGLRLIYYSQIVNDFQKGDIAEGYSVSREKKESFPLTVTSAQKNPTAFYLCASINQGSGSNQPQHFGDGTRLSIL.

The rearrangement links TRBV15 to TRBJ2-5; D unresolved. CDR3 length: 17 amino acids. Trimming took off 5 bases at V and 5 bases at J, with 24 bases between the two ends. Germline lookup yields CDR1 LNHNV and CDR2 YYDKDF (reference sequence). CDR3 protein: CATSPPRIDKDWETQYF. CDR3 in DNA: TGTGCCACCAGCCCCCCCCGGATAGACAAAGACTGGGAGACCCAGTACTTC.

This chain uses TRBV10-3 with TRBJ2-1; D possibly uses TRBD1 or TRBD2 (5 bases each). This CDR3 has 12 residues. V gave up 0 bases and J gave up 12 bases, with 9 bases separating them. CDR1 is ENHRY, CDR2 SYGVKD, per germline. CDR3 sequence reads: CAISESGDGQFF. DNA of the CDR3: TGTGCCATCAGTGAGTCAGGGGACGGGCAGTTCTTC.